Below, 15 T cell receptor beta chains from the same sample are listed, as sequenced in a study of T cell responses to AZD1222 COVID-19 vaccine. TCRdb's table, derived via immunoSEQ multiplex PCR, lists solely in-frame clones and lacks some. This table has about 92,000 clones, 85% to 90% appearing once. Sequenced material: peripheral blood, taken on day 0 of AZD1222 vaccination. Receptors originate from an adult in good health.

The chain links TRBV3-1 (or the pseudogene TRBV3-2) to TRBJ1-6, with D unresolved. V lost 0 bases and J 8 bases, leaving 17 bases between the germline ends. CDR3 size: 17 residues. From germline, CDR1 is LGHDT and CDR2 YNNKEL (reference sequence). The CDR3 DNA reads TGTGCCAGCAGCCAAGATGGGAGGGTAAATAAGGATTCACCCCTCCACTTT. Translation gives CASSQDGRVNKDSPLHF.

This clone showed up just once. The rearrangement joins TRBV9 to TRBJ2-2; the D is unclear. The germline CDR1 and CDR2 sequences are SGDLS and YYNGEE. Trimming stripped 0 bases from V and 1 base from J, with 7 bases between. The CDR3 covers 15 residues. The CDR3 sequence: CASSVGPENTGELFF. The CDR3 DNA is TGTGCCAGCAGCGTAGGCCCGGAGAACACCGGGGAGCTGTTTTTT.

The chain couples TRBV5-1 to TRBJ2-7, with TRBD2 matching 13 bases. The CDR3 covers 14 residues. J was trimmed by 7 bases and V by 4 bases; bases with no gene match: 5. CDR1 SGHRS and CDR2 YFSETQ come from the germline V gene. The CDR3 reads CASSPGLAGVEQYF. CDR3 bases: TGCGCCAGCAGCCCTGGACTAGCGGGAGTAGAGCAGTACTTC. Together with reference TRBV5-1 and TRBJ2-7, the CDR3 gives the full variable domain: KAGVTQTPRYLIKTRGQQVTLSCSPISGHRSVSWYQQTPGQGLQFLFEYFSETQRNKGNFPGRFSGRQFSNSRSEMNVSTLELGDSALYLCASSPGLAGVEQYFGPGTRLTVT.

This chain links TRBV18 with TRBJ2-7; the match to TRBD1 covers 7 bases. V lost 3 bases to trimming and J lost 11 bases; unmatched junction nucleotides: 19. In germline, CDR1 is KGHSH, CDR2 LQKENI. The CDR3 is 16 amino acids. CDR3 coding DNA: TGTGCCAGCTCACCCCACCGTGGGACAGACGAGCTTTCGGAGTACTTC. As protein: CASSPHRGTDELSEYF.

This rearrangement joins TRBV7-8 to TRBJ2-7; the D gene could be TRBD1 or TRBD2 (5 bases each). Looked up from germline, CDR1 is SGHVS and CDR2 is FQNEAQ. Trimming removed 8 bases at V and 7 bases at J, with 9 bases between. The CDR3 is 10 residues long. The CDR3 loop reads CASGAGEQYF. In nucleotides, the CDR3 is TGTGCCAGCGGGGCGGGTGAGCAGTACTTC.

This clone was detected only a few times. The chain couples TRBV18 to TRBJ1-1; the D gene is possibly TRBD1 (6 bases). CDR3 size: 15 residues. The germline V and J ends were trimmed by 1 base and 5 bases, with 14 bases remaining between them. Germline CDR1 KGHSH, CDR2 LQKENI. The CDR3 spells CASSPRGRFGTEAFF. For the CDR3, the DNA is TGTGCCAGCTCACCACGGGGGCGGTTTGGTACTGAAGCTTTCTTT.

The chain uses TRBV30 and TRBJ2-3, with TRBD2 matching over 8 bases. CDR1 and CDR2 from the germline V gene are GTSNPN and SVGIG (reference sequence). The V gene end was trimmed by 2 bases and the J gene end by 5 bases; junction bases not matched to a gene: 6. The CDR3 extends over 14 amino acids. Here the CDR3 reads CAWSIGLALDTQYF. For the CDR3, the DNA is TGTGCCTGGAGTATCGGACTAGCCCTAGATACGCAGTATTTT.

The gene calls are TRBV5-1 and TRBJ2-3; 11 positions agree with TRBD2. This CDR3 has 17 amino acids. The germline V gene encodes CDR1 SGHRS and CDR2 YFSETQ. Trimming took 0 bases from V and 5 from J; bases not matched to a gene: 8. CDR3 amino acids: CASSLGLAGIVVDTQYF. In DNA form, the CDR3 reads TGCGCCAGCAGCTTGGGACTAGCGGGGATTGTGGTAGATACGCAGTATTTT.

The rearrangement uses TRBV7-8 and TRBJ1-3; a possible D gene is TRBD1 (6 bases). This CDR3 has 17 residues. Germline CDR1 and CDR2: SGHVS and FQNEAQ. Between the trimmed V and J ends, which lost 6 bases and 0 bases, there was a span of 18 bases. CDR3 sequence: CASSRRGDRSSGNTIYF. The CDR3 coding sequence is TGTGCCAGCAGTCGCAGGGGCGACAGGAGCTCTGGAAACACCATATATTTT.

This chain uses TRBV7-9 with TRBJ1-5, with TRBD1 identical over 7 bases. After removal of 5 bases from V and 9 bases from J, the junction contained 13 bases not matched to a gene. The V gene's germline CDR1 is SEHNR and CDR2 FQNEAQ (reference sequence). The CDR3 has 15 residues. The CDR3 coding sequence is TGTGCCAGCAGCACGTCCGGGACAGTTGGCCGGCCCCAGCATTTT. This translates into CASSTSGTVGRPQHF.

The chain links TRBV12-3 or TRBV12-4 to TRBJ2-2; perhaps TRBD1 as D (5 bases). V lost 6 bases, J lost 6 bases, and 11 bases lay in between. The CDR3 contains 13 residues. CDR3 region: CASRPGSAGELFF. Here the CDR3 DNA reads TGTGCCAGCAGGCCAGGGTCGGCCGGGGAGCTGTTTTTT.

The rearrangement links TRBV11-2 to TRBJ2-1; D is perhaps TRBD2 (5 bases). The CDR3 extends over 16 amino acids. Trimming took 7 bases from V and 3 from J, leaving 19 bases between them. Germline V CDR1 and CDR2: SGHAT, FQNNGV. In DNA, the CDR3 is TGTGCCAGCATCCTTAGCTTCGCGGGTTACTACAATGAGCAGTTCTTC. Translated, it gives CASILSFAGYYNEQFF.

This clone was counted a few times. V usage is TRBV12-5 and J usage is TRBJ2-7; D is ambiguous. This CDR3 comprises 11 residues. V dropped 4 bases and J dropped 2 bases, with 3 bases sitting between them. Germline V CDR1 and CDR2: LGHNT, FRNRAP. The CDR3 sequence: CASGYTYEQYF. The CDR3 nucleotides read TGTGCTAGTGGTTACACCTACGAGCAGTACTTC. Looking up the rest from reference TRBV12-5 and TRBJ2-7 gives the full variable domain: DARVTQTPRHKVTEMGQEVTMRCQPILGHNTVFWYRQTMMQGLELLAYFRNRAPLDDSGMPKDRFSAEMPDATLATLKIQPSEPRDSAVYFCASGYTYEQYFGPGTRLTVT.

The gene calls are TRBV7-8 and TRBJ1-6; possibly TRBD1 for D (6 bases). This CDR3 spans 17 amino acids. Trimming cost V 5 bases and J 6 bases, with 20 bases left between them. From germline, CDR1 is SGHVS and CDR2 FQNEAQ. The CDR3 bases are TGTGCCAGCAGCGCAAAGGAGACAGGTCGGCGTAATTCACCCCTCCACTTT. This codes for CASSAKETGRRNSPLHF.

The genes are TRBV5-1 and TRBJ2-5, with 9 bases matching TRBD1. CDR1 SGHRS and CDR2 YFSETQ come from the germline V gene. The junction had 7 bases not matched to a gene; V was cut back by 3 bases and J by 4 bases. The CDR3 has 15 residues. CDR3 residues: CASSSPGQGRETQYF. The CDR3 DNA sequence: TGCGCCAGCAGCTCCCCGGGACAGGGTCGAGAGACCCAGTACTTC.